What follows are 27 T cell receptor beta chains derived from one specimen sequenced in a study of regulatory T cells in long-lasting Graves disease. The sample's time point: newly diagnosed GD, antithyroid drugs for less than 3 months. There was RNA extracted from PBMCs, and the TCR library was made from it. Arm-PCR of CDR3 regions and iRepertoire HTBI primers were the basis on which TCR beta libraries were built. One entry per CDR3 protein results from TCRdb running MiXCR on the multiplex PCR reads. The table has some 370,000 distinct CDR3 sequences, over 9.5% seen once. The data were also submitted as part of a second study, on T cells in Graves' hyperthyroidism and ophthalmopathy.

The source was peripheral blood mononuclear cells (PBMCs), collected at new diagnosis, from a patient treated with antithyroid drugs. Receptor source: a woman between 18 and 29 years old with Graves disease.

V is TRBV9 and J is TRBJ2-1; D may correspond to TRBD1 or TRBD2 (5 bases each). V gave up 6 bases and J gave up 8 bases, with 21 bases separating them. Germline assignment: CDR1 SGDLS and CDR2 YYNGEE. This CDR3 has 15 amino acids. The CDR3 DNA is TGTGCCAGCACCCTAGAGGGGCTAGTCACCGATGAGCAGTTCTTC. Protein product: CASTLEGLVTDEQFF.

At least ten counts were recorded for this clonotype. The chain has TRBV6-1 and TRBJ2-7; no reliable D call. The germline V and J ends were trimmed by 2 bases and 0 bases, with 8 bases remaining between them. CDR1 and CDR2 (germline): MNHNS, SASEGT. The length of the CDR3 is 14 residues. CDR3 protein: CASSETHYSYEQYV. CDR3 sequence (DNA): TGTGCCAGCAGTGAAACCCATTACTCCTACGAGCAGTACGTC.

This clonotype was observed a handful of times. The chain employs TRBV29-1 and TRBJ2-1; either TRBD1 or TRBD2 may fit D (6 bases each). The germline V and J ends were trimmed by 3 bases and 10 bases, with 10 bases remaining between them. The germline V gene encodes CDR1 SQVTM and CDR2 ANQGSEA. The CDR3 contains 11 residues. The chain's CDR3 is CSVDTGREQFF. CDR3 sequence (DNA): TGCAGCGTTGATACAGGGAGGGAGCAGTTCTTC.

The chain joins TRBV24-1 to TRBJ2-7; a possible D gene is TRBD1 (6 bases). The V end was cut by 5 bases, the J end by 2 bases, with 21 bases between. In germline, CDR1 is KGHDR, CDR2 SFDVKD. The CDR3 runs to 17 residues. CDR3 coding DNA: TGTGCCACCAGTGCCTGGCGGGCAGGGGAAGGAACCTACGAGCAGTACTTC. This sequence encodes CATSAWRAGEGTYEQYF.

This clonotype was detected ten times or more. The CDR3 bases are TGTGCCACCAGTGTTGGGACAGGGGAAAGCTATGGCTACACCTTC. Translation: CATSVGTGESYGYTF. J is TRBJ1-2 and V is TRBV24-1; 10 positions agree with TRBD1. With 5 bases clipped from V and 4 bases from J, the junction kept 6 bases outside the gene matches. The CDR3 loop spans 15 amino acids. The germline V gene has CDR1 KGHDR and CDR2 SFDVKD.

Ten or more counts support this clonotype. CDR3 region: CASSDPDYTGELFF. Here the CDR3 DNA reads TGTGCCAGCTCGGACCCAGACTACACCGGGGAGCTGTTTTTT. V usage is TRBV6-1 and J usage is TRBJ2-2; D remains unclear. This CDR3 has 14 residues. Germline V gene sequence: CDR1 MNHNS, CDR2 SASEGT. The germline V and J ends were trimmed by 8 bases and 3 bases, with 13 bases remaining between them.

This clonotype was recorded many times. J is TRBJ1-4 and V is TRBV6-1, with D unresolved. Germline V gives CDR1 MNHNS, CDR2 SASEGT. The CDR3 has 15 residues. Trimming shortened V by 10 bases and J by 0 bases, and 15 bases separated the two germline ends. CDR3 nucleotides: TGTGCCACGCTTGTCAGTTGGACAACTAATGAAAAACTGTTTTTT. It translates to CATLVSWTTNEKLFF.

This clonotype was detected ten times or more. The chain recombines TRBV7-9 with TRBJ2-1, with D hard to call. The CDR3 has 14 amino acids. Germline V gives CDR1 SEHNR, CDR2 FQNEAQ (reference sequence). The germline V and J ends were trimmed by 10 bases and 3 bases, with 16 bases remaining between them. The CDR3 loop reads CAIDGNPDYNEQFF. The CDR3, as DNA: TGTGCCATTGACGGAAACCCTGACTACAATGAGCAGTTCTTC.

The CDR3 loop reads CSAGGLAGGSTDTQYF. The CDR3 bases are TGCAGTGCTGGGGGACTAGCGGGAGGGAGCACAGATACGCAGTATTTT. This chain connects TRBV20-1 to TRBJ2-3; 16 nucleotides match TRBD2. In germline, CDR1 is DFQATT, CDR2 SNEGSKA (reference sequence). The V segment lost 5 bases and the J segment 0 bases; nucleotides outside the gene matches: 2. The CDR3 spans 16 residues.

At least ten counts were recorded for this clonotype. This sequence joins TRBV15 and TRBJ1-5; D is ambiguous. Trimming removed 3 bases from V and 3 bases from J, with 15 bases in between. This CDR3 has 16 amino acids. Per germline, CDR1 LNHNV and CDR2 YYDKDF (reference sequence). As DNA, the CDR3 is TGTGCCACCAGCAGGGGGATGCAGGCCCACAATCAGCCCCAGCATTTT. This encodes CATSRGMQAHNQPQHF.

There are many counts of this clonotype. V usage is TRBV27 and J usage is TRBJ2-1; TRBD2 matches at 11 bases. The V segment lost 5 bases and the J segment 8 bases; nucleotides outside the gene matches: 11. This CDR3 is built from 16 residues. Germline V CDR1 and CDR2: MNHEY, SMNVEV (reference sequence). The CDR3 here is CASSPLTSGMFYEQFF. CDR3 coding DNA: TGTGCCAGCAGTCCCCTGACTAGCGGGATGTTCTATGAGCAGTTCTTC.

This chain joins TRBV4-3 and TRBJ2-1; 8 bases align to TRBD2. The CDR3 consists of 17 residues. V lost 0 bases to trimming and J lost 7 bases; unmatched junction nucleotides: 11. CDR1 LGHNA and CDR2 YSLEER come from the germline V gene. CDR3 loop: CASSQDLEAGERNEQFF. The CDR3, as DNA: TGCGCCAGCAGCCAAGATCTAGAAGCGGGAGAAAGGAATGAGCAGTTCTTC.

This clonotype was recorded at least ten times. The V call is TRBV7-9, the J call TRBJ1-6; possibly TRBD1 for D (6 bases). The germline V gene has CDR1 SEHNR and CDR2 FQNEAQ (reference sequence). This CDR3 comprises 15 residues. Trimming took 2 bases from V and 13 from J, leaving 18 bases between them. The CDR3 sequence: CASSLLGGGADPLHF. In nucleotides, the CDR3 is TGTGCCAGCAGCTTACTAGGGGGAGGGGCCGACCCCCTCCACTTT.

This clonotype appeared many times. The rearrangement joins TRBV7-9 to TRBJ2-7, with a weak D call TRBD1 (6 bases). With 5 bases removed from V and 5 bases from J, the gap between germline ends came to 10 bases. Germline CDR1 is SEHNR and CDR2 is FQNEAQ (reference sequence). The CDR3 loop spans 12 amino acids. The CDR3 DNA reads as TGTGCCAGCAGCCAGTGGGACAACGAGCAGTACTTC. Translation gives CASSQWDNEQYF.

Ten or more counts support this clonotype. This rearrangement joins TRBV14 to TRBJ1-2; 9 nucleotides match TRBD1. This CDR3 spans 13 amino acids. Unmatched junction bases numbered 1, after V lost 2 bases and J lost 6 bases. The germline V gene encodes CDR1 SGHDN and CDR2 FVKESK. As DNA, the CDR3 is TGTGCCAGCAGCCAAACAGGGGGCGATGGCTACACCTTC. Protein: CASSQTGGDGYTF.

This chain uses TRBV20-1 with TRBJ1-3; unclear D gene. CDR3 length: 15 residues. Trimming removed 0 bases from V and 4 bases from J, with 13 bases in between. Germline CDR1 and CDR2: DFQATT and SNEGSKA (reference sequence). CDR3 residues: CSARDVRPWGNTIYF. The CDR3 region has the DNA TGCAGTGCTAGAGATGTAAGACCATGGGGAAACACCATATATTTT.

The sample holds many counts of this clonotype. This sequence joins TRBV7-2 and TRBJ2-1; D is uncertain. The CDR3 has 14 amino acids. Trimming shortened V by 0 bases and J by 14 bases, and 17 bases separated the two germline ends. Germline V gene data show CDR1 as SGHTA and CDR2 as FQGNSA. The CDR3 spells CASSLAVAPPSEFF. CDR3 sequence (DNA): TGTGCCAGCAGCTTAGCGGTTGCTCCCCCGTCGGAGTTCTTC.

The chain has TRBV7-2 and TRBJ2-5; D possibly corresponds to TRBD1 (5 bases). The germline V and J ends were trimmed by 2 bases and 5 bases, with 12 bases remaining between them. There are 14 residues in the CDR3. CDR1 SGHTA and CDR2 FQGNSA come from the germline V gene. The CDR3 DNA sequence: TGTGCCAGCAGCTTAAACAGGTTGAAGGAGACCCAGTACTTC. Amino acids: CASSLNRLKETQYF.

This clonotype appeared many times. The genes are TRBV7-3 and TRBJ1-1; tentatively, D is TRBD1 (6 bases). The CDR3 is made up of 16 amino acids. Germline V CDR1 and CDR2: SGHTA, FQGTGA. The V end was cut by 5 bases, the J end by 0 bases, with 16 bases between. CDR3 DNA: TGTGCCAGCAGCAAGGGGGGAGGACGGTTGAACACTGAAGCTTTCTTT. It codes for CASSKGGGRLNTEAFF.

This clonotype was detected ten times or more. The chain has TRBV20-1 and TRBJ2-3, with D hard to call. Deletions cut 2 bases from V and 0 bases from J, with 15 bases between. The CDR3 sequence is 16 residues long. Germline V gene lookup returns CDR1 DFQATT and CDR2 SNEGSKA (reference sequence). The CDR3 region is CSARPLDPPSTDTQYF. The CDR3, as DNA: TGCAGTGCTAGACCTCTAGATCCCCCGAGCACAGATACGCAGTATTTT.

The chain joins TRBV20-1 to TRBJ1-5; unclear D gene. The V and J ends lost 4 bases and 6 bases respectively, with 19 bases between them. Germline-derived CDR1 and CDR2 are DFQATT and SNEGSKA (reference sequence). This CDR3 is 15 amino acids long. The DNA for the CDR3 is TGCAGTGCTACTCCCAGGACCGATGCCCGTCAGCCCCAGCATTTT. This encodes CSATPRTDARQPQHF.

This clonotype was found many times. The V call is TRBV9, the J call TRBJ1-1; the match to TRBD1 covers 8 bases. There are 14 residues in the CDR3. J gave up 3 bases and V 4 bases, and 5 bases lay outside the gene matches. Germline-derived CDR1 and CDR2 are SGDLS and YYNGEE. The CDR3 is CASSPGQGHTEAFF. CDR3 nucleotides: TGTGCCAGCAGCCCAGGACAGGGTCACACTGAAGCTTTCTTT.

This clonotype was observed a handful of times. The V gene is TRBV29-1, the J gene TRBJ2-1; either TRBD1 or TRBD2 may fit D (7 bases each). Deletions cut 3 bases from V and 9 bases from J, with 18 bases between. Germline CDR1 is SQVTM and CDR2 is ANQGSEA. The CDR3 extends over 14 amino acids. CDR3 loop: CSVDPGEGASEQFF. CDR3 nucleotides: TGCAGCGTTGATCCGGGGGAGGGGGCTTCTGAGCAGTTCTTC.

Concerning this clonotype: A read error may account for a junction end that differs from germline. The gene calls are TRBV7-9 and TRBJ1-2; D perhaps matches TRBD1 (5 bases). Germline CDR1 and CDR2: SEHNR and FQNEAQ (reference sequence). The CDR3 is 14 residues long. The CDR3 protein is CASSLGAGNYGYIF. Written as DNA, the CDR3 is TGTGCCAGCAGCTTAGGAGCAGGGAACTATGGCTACATCTTC.

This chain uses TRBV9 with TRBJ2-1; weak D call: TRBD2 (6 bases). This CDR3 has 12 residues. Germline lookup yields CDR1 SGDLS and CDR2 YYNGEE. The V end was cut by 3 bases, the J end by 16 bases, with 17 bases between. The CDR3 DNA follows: TGTGCCAGCAGCGCCCCTTCGGGACTCTTTTTCTTC. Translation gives CASSAPSGLFFF.

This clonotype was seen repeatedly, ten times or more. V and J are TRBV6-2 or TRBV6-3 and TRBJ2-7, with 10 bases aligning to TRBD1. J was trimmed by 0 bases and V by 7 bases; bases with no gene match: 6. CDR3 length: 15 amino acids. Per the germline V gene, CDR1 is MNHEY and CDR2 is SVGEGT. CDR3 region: CASKRDRGGSYEQYF. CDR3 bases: TGTGCCAGCAAGCGGGACAGGGGAGGCTCCTACGAGCAGTACTTC.

This CDR3 is CASSIGLIHRTDTQYF. As DNA, the CDR3 is TGTGCCAGCAGCATTGGACTAATACACCGCACAGATACGCAGTATTTT. The chain uses TRBV7-6 and TRBJ2-3, with D maybe TRBD2 (6 bases). The CDR3 is 16 residues long. V gave up 5 bases and J gave up 1 base, with 16 bases separating them. The germline V gene encodes CDR1 SGHVS and CDR2 FNYEAQ.